This T cell receptor beta chain was recovered during a study of blood T cell repertoires in COVID-19. Germline lookup yields CDR1 SGHVS and CDR2 FNYEAQ. This CDR3 comprises 13 residues. Trimming pared 5 bases from V and 2 bases from J, leaving 9 bases between. This table comes from immunoSEQ multiplex PCR, and its TCRdb copy is limited to in-frame clones, with some not included. The table records some 77,000 clones, roughly 80% of them present only once. As concerns this clone: Other DNA sequences in the sample encode the same CDR3.

Material: peripheral blood. The rearrangement uses TRBV7-6 and TRBJ2-5, with D possibly being TRBD2 (6 bases). The TCR comes from a man between 65 and 80 years old with acute or convalescent COVID-19. CDR3 loop: CASSRGRQETQYF. CDR3 sequence (DNA): TGTGCCAGCAGCCGGGGGAGGCAAGAGACCCAGTACTTC.